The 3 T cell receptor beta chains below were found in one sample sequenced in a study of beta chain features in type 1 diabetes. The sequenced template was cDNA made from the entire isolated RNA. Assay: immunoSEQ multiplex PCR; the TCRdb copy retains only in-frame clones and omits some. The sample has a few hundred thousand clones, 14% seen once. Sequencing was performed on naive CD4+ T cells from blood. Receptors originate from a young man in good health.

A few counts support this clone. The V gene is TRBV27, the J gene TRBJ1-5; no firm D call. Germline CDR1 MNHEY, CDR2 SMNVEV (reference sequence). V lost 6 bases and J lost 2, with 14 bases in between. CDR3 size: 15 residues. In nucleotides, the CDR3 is TGTGCCAGCAGCCTCGAGGGCGCGCGCAATCAGCCCCAGCATTTT. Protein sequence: CASSLEGARNQPQHF.

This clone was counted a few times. This chain's CDR3 is CASSLASGARETQYF. The CDR3 coding sequence is TGTGCCAGCAGCTTGGCCAGCGGGGCCAGGGAGACCCAGTACTTC. The genes are TRBV5-6 and TRBJ2-5; 7 bases are shared with TRBD2. V gave up 0 bases and J gave up 5 bases; unmatched junction bases: 7. CDR3 length equals 15 residues. The germline V gene encodes CDR1 SGHDT and CDR2 YYEEEE.

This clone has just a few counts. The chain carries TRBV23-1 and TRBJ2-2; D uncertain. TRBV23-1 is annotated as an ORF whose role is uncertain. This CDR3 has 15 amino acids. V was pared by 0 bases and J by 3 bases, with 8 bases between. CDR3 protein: CASSQSVHHTGELFF. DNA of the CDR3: TGCGCCAGCAGTCAATCTGTGCACCACACCGGGGAGCTGTTTTTT.